Listed below are T cell receptor beta chains from one sample, sequenced in a study of blood T cell repertoires in COVID-19. Repertoires were generated with immunoSEQ multiplex PCR, while TCRdb's copy carries only in-frame clones and drops some. The data contain roughly 52,000 clones, about 83% of them seen just once; the ten biggest clones take up about 26%. Sequenced material: peripheral blood. The source of these receptors is a woman older than 75 with acute or convalescent COVID-19. CDR3s leave out the opening cysteine and the closing phenylalanine or tryptophan. Not all rows give a size; the values are once, few, many and, for expanded clones, a class.

V gene: TRBV20-1; J gene: TRBJ2-5; clone size: NA; CDR3 protein: SASDGKSGRGTKTQY
V gene: TRBV11-1; J gene: TRBJ1-1; clone size: NA; CDR3 protein: ASSLGTGLLTEAF
V gene: TRBV14; J gene: TRBJ1-6; clone size: NA; CDR3 protein: ASSRRGTYNSPLH
V gene: TRBV7-2; J gene: TRBJ2-5; clone size: once; CDR3 protein: ASSVSGTQETQY
V gene: TRBV5-4; J gene: TRBJ1-1; clone size: NA; CDR3 protein: ASSWSGGTEAF
V gene: TRBV25-1; J gene: TRBJ2-7; clone size: NA; CDR3 protein: ASSARRGLTYEQY
V gene: TRBV9; J gene: TRBJ1-2; clone size: NA; CDR3 protein: ASSVEGPYGYT
V gene: TRBV4-1; J gene: TRBJ2-2; clone size: NA; CDR3 protein: ASSQGEGGYTGELF
V gene: TRBV6-4; J gene: TRBJ1-5; clone size: NA; CDR3 protein: ASSDSIYRGHSNQPQH
V gene: TRBV3-1/TRBV3-2; J gene: TRBJ2-7; clone size: NA; CDR3 protein: ASSRHAGGPAEQY
V gene: TRBV6-5; J gene: TRBJ2-5; clone size: NA; CDR3 protein: ASRTGTGKPAQY
V gene: TRBV7-9; J gene: TRBJ2-3; clone size: NA; CDR3 protein: ASSLEWLANTDTQY
V gene: TRBV19; J gene: TRBJ1-2; clone size: NA; CDR3 protein: ASSSRGTDPYGYT
V gene: TRBV5-1; J gene: TRBJ2-3; clone size: NA; CDR3 protein: ASSKGGVSTDTQY
V gene: TRBV5-1; J gene: TRBJ2-2; clone size: NA; CDR3 protein: PTRPGGEPSTGELF
V gene: TRBV19; J gene: TRBJ1-3; clone size: NA; CDR3 protein: ASSMRQSSGNTIY
V gene: TRBV20-1; J gene: TRBJ2-3; clone size: once; CDR3 protein: SASPASGGVTDTQY
V gene: TRBV11-1; J gene: TRBJ2-1; clone size: NA; CDR3 protein: ASSLGWDWRQF
V gene: TRBV5-1; J gene: TRBJ1-5; clone size: NA; CDR3 protein: ASSRWGQGGNQPQH